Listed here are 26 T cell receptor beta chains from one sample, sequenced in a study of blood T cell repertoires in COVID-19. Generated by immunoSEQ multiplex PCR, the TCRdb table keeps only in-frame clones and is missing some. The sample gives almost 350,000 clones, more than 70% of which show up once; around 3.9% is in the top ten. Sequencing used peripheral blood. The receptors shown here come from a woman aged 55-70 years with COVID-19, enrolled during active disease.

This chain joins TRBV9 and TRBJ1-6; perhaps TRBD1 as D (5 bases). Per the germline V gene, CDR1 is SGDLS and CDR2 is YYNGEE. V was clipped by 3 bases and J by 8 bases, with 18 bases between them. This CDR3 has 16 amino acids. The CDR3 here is CASSGAGDGGHSPLHF. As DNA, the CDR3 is TGTGCCAGCAGCGGTGCGGGGGATGGGGGTCATTCACCCCTCCACTTT.

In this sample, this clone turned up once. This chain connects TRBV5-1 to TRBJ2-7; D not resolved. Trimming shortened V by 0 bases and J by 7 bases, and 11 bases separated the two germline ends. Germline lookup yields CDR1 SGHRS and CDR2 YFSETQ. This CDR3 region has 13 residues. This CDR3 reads CASSLDAAREQYF. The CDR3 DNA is TGCGCCAGCAGCTTGGATGCCGCCCGGGAGCAGTACTTC.

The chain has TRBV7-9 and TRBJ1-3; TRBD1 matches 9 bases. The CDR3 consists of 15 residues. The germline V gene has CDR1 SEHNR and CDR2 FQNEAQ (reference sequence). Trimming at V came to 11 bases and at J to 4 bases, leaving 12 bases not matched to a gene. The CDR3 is CAGSRQGVYGNTIYF. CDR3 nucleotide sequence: TGTGCCGGATCAAGACAGGGGGTTTACGGAAACACCATATATTTT.

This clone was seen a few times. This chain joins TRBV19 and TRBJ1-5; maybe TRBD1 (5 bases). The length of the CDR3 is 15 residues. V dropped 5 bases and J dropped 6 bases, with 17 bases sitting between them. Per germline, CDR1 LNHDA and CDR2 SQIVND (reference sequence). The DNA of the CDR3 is TGTGCCAGTAGTGCCCTGCAGGGATCGGGTCAGCCCCAGCATTTT. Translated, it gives CASSALQGSGQPQHF.

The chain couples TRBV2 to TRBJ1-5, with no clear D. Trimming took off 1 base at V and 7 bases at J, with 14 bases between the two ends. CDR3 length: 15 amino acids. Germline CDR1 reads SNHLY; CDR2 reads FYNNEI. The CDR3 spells CASSEGGLNEQPQHF. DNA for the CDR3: TGTGCCAGCAGTGAAGGAGGGCTTAACGAGCAGCCCCAGCATTTT.

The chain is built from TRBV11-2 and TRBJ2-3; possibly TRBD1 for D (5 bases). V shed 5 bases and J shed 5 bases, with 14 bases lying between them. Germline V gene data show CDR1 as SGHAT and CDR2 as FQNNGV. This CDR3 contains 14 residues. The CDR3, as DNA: TGTGCCAGCAGCACCCGTCAGGGAAAAGATACGCAGTATTTT. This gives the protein CASSTRQGKDTQYF.

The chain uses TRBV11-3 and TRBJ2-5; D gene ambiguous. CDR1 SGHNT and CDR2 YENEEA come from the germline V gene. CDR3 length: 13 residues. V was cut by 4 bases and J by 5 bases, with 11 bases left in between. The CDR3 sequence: CASSSRYTETQYF. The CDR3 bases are TGTGCCAGCAGCTCCCGTTATACTGAGACCCAGTACTTC.

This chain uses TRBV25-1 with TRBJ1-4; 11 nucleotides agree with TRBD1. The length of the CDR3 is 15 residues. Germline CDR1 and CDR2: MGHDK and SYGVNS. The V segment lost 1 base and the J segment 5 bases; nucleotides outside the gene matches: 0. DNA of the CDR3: TGTGCCAGCAGTGAATGGACAGGGGGCAATGAAAAACTGTTTTTT. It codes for CASSEWTGGNEKLFF.

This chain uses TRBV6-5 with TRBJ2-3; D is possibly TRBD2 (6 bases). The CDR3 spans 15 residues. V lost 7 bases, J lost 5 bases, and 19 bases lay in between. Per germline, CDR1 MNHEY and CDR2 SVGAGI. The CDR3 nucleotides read TGTGCCAGCAACCCCGGGGGAGCCCTGAAAGATACGCAGTATTTT. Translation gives CASNPGGALKDTQYF.

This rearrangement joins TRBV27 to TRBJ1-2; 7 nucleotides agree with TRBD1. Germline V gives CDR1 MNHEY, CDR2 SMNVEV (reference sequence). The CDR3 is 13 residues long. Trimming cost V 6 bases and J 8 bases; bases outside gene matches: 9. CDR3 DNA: TGTGCCAGCAGCGATAACAGGGGTTTAGGCTACACCTTC. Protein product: CASSDNRGLGYTF.

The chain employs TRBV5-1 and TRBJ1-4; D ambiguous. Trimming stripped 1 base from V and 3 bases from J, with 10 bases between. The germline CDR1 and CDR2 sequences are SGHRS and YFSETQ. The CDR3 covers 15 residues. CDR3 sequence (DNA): TGCGCCAGCAGCTTGTATCGGCAGGCTAATGAAAAACTGTTTTTT. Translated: CASSLYRQANEKLFF.

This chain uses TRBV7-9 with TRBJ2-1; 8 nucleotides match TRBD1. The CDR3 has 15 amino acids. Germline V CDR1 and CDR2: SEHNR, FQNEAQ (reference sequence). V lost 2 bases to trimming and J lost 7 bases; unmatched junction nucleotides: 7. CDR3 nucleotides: TGTGCCAGCAGCTTACTCGAGACAGGGGTGAATGAGCAGTTCTTC. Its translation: CASSLLETGVNEQFF.

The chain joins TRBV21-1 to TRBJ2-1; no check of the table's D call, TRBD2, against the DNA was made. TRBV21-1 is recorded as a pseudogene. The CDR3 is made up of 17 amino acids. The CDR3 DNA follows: TGTGCCAGCAGACTAGCGGGGGGGGCTAGCTCCTACAATGAGCAGTTCTTC. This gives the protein CASRLAGGASSYNEQFF.

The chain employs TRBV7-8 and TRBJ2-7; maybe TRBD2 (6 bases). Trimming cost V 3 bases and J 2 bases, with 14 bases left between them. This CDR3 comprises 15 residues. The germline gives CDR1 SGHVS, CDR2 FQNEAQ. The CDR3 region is CASSLEGLRTYEQYF. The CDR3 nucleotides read TGTGCCAGCAGCTTGGAGGGTTTAAGGACCTACGAGCAGTACTTC.

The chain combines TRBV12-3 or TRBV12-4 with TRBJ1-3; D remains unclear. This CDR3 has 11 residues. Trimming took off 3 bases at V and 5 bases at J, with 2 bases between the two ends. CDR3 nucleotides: TGTGCCAGCAGTTTCAGAAACACCATATATTTT. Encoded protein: CASSFRNTIYF.

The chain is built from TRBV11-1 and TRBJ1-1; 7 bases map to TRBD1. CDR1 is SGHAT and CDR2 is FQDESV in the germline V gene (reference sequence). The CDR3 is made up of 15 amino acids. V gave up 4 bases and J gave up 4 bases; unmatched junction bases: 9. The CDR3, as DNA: TGTGCCAGCAGCTCGGGACAGACGCGGGGCACTGAAGCTTTCTTT. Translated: CASSSGQTRGTEAFF.

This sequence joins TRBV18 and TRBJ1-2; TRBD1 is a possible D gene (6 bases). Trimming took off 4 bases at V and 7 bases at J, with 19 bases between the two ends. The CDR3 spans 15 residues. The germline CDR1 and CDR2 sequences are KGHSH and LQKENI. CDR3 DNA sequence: TGTGCCAGCTCACTCCCACAGGGCGTCGATCGTGGCTACACCTTC. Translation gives CASSLPQGVDRGYTF. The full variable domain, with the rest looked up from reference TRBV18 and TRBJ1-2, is NAGVMQNPRHLVRRRGQEARLRCSPMKGHSHVYWYRQLPEEGLKFMVYLQKENIIDESGMPKERFSAEFPKEGPSILRIQQVVRGDSAAYFCASSLPQGVDRGYTFGSGTRLTVV.

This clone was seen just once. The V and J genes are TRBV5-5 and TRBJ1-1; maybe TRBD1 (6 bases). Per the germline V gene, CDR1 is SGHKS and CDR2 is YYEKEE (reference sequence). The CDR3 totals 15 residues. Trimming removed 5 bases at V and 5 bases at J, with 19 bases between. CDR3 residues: CASRLGSQGWTEAFF. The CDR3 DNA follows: TGTGCCAGCAGACTGGGGTCACAGGGATGGACTGAAGCTTTCTTT.

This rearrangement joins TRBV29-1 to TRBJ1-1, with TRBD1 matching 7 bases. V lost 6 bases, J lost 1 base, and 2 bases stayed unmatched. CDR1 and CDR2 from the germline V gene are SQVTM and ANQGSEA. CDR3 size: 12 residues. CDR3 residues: CSVRTGNTEAFF. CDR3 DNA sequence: TGCAGCGTCCGGACAGGGAACACTGAAGCTTTCTTT.

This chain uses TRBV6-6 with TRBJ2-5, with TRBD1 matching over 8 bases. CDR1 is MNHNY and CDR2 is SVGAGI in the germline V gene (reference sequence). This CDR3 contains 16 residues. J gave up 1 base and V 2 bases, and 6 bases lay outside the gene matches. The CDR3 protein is CASSYTATGAQETQYF. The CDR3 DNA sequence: TGTGCCAGCAGTTACACCGCGACAGGGGCCCAAGAGACCCAGTACTTC.

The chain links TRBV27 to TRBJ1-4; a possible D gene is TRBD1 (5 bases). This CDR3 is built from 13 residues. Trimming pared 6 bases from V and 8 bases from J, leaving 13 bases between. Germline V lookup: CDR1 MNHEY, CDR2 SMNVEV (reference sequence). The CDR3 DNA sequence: TGTGCCAGCAGACCAGGGTATGGAGAAAAACTGTTTTTT. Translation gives CASRPGYGEKLFF.

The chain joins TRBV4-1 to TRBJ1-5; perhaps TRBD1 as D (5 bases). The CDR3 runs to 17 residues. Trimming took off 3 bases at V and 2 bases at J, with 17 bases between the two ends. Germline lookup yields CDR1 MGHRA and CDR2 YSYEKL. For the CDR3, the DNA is TGCGCCAGCAGCCAGTGGGTGGGGGGTTGGGGCAATCAGCCCCAGCATTTT. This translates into CASSQWVGGWGNQPQHF.

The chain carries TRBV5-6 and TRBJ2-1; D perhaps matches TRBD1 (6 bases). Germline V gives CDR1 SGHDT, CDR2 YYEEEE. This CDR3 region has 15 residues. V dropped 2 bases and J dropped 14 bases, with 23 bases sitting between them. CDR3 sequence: CASSFLELLDSGEFF. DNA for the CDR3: TGTGCCAGCAGCTTCCTCGAACTCCTGGACAGTGGCGAGTTCTTC.

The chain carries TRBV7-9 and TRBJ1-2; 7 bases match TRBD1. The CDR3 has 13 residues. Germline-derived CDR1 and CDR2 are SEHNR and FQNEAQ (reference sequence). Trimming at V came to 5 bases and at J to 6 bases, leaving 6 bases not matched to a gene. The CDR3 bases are TGTGCCAGCAGCGCGACAGGGAGAGATGGCTACACCTTC. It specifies CASSATGRDGYTF.

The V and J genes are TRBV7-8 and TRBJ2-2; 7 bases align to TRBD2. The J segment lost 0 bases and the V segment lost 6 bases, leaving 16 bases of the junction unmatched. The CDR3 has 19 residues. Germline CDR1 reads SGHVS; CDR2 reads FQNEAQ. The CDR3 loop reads CASRPSLGGDYANTGELFF. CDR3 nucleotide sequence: TGTGCCAGCAGACCCTCATTGGGGGGGGACTATGCGAACACCGGGGAGCTGTTTTTT.

CDR3 protein: CASSLPHRGQGDSNQPQHF. The CDR3 DNA reads as TGTGCCAGCAGCTTACCCCATCGGGGACAGGGGGATAGCAATCAGCCCCAGCATTTT. The chain couples TRBV11-2 to TRBJ1-5, with 11 bases identical to TRBD1. This CDR3 is 19 amino acids long. Germline V gene data show CDR1 as SGHAT and CDR2 as FQNNGV. J gave up 0 bases and V 2 bases, and 9 bases lay outside the gene matches.